This entry lists 25 T cell receptor beta chains sequenced from one sample in a study of cytomegalovirus exposure and HLA in healthy donors. The PCR made use of 60 Vbeta and 13 Jbeta primers. Profiling relied on immunoSEQ multiplex PCR, and the TCRdb table lists in-frame clones only, not all of them. The table shows some 110,000 clones, with about 73% occurring only once. Sequencing was carried out using PBMCs. These receptors all come from a woman aged 45-65 years in good health and CMV-seropositive.

This chain uses TRBV5-6 with TRBJ2-7; 7 bases are a match to TRBD1. Germline CDR1 reads SGHDT; CDR2 reads YYEEEE. V shed 1 base, J shed 6 bases, and the junction held 1 base outside the gene matches. The CDR3 has 12 residues. In DNA form, the CDR3 reads TGTGCCAGCAGCTTGACAGGGGTCGAGCAGTACTTC. Residues: CASSLTGVEQYF. The full variable domain, with the rest looked up from reference TRBV5-6 and TRBJ2-7, is DAGVTQSPTHLIKTRGQQVTLRCSPKSGHDTVSWYQQALGQGPQFIFQYYEEEERQRGNFPDRFSGHQFPNYSSELNVNALLLGDSALYLCASSLTGVEQYFGPGTRLTVT.

The chain has TRBV18 and TRBJ1-2, with TRBD1 identical over 7 bases. Germline V gene sequence: CDR1 KGHSH, CDR2 LQKENI. Trimming cost V 0 bases and J 4 bases; bases outside gene matches: 8. The CDR3 totals 16 residues. The CDR3 loop reads CASSPPEGGGGYGYTF. DNA of the CDR3: TGTGCCAGCTCACCACCGGAAGGAGGGGGCGGCTATGGCTACACCTTC. Variable domain in full (rest from reference TRBV18 and TRBJ1-2): NAGVMQNPRHLVRRRGQEARLRCSPMKGHSHVYWYRQLPEEGLKFMVYLQKENIIDESGMPKERFSAEFPKEGPSILRIQQVVRGDSAAYFCASSPPEGGGGYGYTFGSGTRLTVV.

As to this clone: Other DNA sequences in the same sample also yield this CDR3. This sequence joins TRBV9 and TRBJ2-3, with a weak D call TRBD1 (5 bases). With 0 bases removed from V and 3 bases from J, the gap between germline ends came to 11 bases. Germline CDR1 is SGDLS and CDR2 is YYNGEE. The CDR3 is made up of 15 amino acids. CDR3 nucleotides: TGTGCCAGCAGCGTAGTAGGGGATGGAACAGATACGCAGTATTTT. Its protein product is CASSVVGDGTDTQYF.

The chain couples TRBV19 to TRBJ1-5, with D unresolved. The germline V and J ends were trimmed by 3 bases and 2 bases, with 8 bases remaining between them. The CDR3 runs 14 residues. Germline values: CDR1 LNHDA, CDR2 SQIVND (reference sequence). Here the CDR3 reads CASSISRGNQPQHF. In DNA, the CDR3 is TGTGCCAGTAGTATTTCCCGGGGCAATCAGCCCCAGCATTTT.

The chain combines TRBV7-8 with TRBJ1-2; a possible D gene is TRBD1 (6 bases). Trimming stripped 5 bases from V and 2 bases from J, with 24 bases between. Germline V gives CDR1 SGHVS, CDR2 FQNEAQ. The CDR3 is 18 residues long. As DNA, the CDR3 is TGTGCCAGCAGCCCAAGATTTACCCGGGGGGCTTCGAACTATGGCTACACCTTC. This encodes CASSPRFTRGASNYGYTF.

V and J are TRBV11-2 and TRBJ1-2; TRBD1 matches at 7 bases. The J segment lost 8 bases and the V segment lost 2 bases, leaving 20 bases of the junction unmatched. This CDR3 is built from 18 residues. Looked up from germline, CDR1 is SGHAT and CDR2 is FQNNGV. Written as DNA, the CDR3 is TGTGCCAGCAGCTTAAGGGGGACAGAACGCGAGTTAAGTGAAGGCTACACCTTC. This gives the protein CASSLRGTERELSEGYTF.

The CDR3 region is CASRGGTKNQPQHF. CDR3 nucleotide sequence: TGTGCCAGCAGGGGGGGTACCAAAAATCAGCCCCAGCATTTT. The chain joins TRBV6-1 to TRBJ1-5; maybe TRBD1 (5 bases). Between the trimmed V and J ends, which lost 6 bases and 4 bases, there was a span of 13 bases. CDR1 is MNHNS and CDR2 is SASEGT in the germline V gene. CDR3 size: 14 residues.

The chain links TRBV18 to TRBJ1-1; D is perhaps TRBD1 (6 bases). Per the germline V gene, CDR1 is KGHSH and CDR2 is LQKENI. Between the trimmed V and J ends, which lost 5 bases and 4 bases, there was a span of 17 bases. The CDR3 spans 15 residues. Written as DNA, the CDR3 is TGTGCCAGCTCAGTACAGGGTCAGGAGTCCACTGAAGCTTTCTTT. Translation gives CASSVQGQESTEAFF.

This rearrangement joins TRBV6-4 to TRBJ1-6, with a tentative D call TRBD1 (5 bases). This CDR3 spans 17 amino acids. V was trimmed by 0 bases and J by 9 bases, leaving 18 bases between them. In germline, CDR1 is MRHNA, CDR2 SNTAGT. CDR3 sequence reads: CASSDSRWARASSPLHF. CDR3 DNA: TGTGCCAGCAGTGACTCCAGATGGGCCAGGGCAAGTTCACCCCTCCACTTT.

This chain connects TRBV11-3 to TRBJ2-7; possibly TRBD1 for D (5 bases). V gave up 7 bases and J gave up 1 base, with 8 bases separating them. The CDR3 contains 12 residues. Germline V gene sequence: CDR1 SGHNT, CDR2 YENEEA. The CDR3 nucleotides are TGTGCCAGCAAAGGACAATCCTACGAGCAGTACTTC. Translating it yields CASKGQSYEQYF.

The CDR3 is CASGVRGSYEQYF. The CDR3 coding sequence is TGTGCCAGCGGGGTACGGGGCTCCTACGAGCAGTACTTC. This chain connects TRBV27 to TRBJ2-7; perhaps TRBD2 as D (5 bases). Germline lookup yields CDR1 MNHEY and CDR2 SMNVEV (reference sequence). V lost 8 bases to trimming and J lost 0 bases, with 11 bases between them. The CDR3 has 13 amino acids.

V gene TRBV7-2 combines with J gene TRBJ2-7, with D hard to call. The V end was cut by 8 bases, the J end by 9 bases, with 23 bases between. Looked up from germline, CDR1 is SGHTA and CDR2 is FQGNSA. There are 14 residues in the CDR3. The CDR3 coding sequence is TGTGCCAGCGCCCCGAGTCTAGTAGTACAAGGGCAGTACTTC. It encodes CASAPSLVVQGQYF.

The chain joins TRBV6-1 to TRBJ2-7; TRBD1 agrees at 9 bases. Per germline, CDR1 MNHNS and CDR2 SASEGT. This CDR3 is 14 amino acids long. V lost 6 bases, J lost 2 bases, and 5 bases stayed unmatched. The CDR3 DNA reads as TGTGCCAGCAGCCTGGGACAGGGTCCCTACGAGCAGTACTTC. Amino acid sequence: CASSLGQGPYEQYF.

The chain links TRBV15 to TRBJ2-7, with TRBD1 matching over 7 bases. Germline-derived CDR1 and CDR2 are LNHNV and YYDKDF (reference sequence). The trim removed 4 bases at V and 6 bases at J, leaving 6 bases unmatched. This CDR3 spans 13 amino acids. Written as DNA, the CDR3 is TGTGCCACCAGCACGAACAGGGGAACCGAGCAGTACTTC. This sequence encodes CATSTNRGTEQYF.

The chain couples TRBV5-1 to TRBJ2-1; 8 positions match TRBD2. Germline V gene data show CDR1 as SGHRS and CDR2 as YFSETQ. The trim removed 5 bases at V and 5 bases at J, leaving 9 bases unmatched. The CDR3 contains 15 residues. CDR3 sequence: CASRRTSGDDNEQFF. DNA for the CDR3: TGCGCCAGCAGAAGAACTAGCGGAGACGACAATGAGCAGTTCTTC.

V gene TRBV7-8 combines with J gene TRBJ1-5; 7 bases are shared with TRBD1. The CDR3 is made up of 16 amino acids. Per the germline V gene, CDR1 is SGHVS and CDR2 is FQNEAQ. V shed 1 base and J 6 bases; nucleotides not matched to a gene: 9. In DNA form, the CDR3 reads TGTGCCAGCAGCTTAGGGGAAGACAGGGTCGGTCAGCCCCAGCATTTT. Translating gives CASSLGEDRVGQPQHF.

The chain joins TRBV4-3 to TRBJ1-2; 7 bases fit TRBD1. The ends lost 0 bases at V and 1 base at J; junction bases unmatched: 2. In germline, CDR1 is LGHNA, CDR2 YSLEER. This CDR3 comprises 15 residues. The CDR3 is CASSQDHRGNYGYTF. In DNA, the CDR3 is TGCGCCAGCAGCCAAGACCACAGGGGTAACTATGGCTACACCTTC.

The gene calls are TRBV25-1 and TRBJ1-1; no clear D. The germline CDR1 and CDR2 sequences are MGHDK and SYGVNS. Trimming took off 4 bases at V and 5 bases at J, with 11 bases between the two ends. This CDR3 has 13 amino acids. This chain's CDR3 is CASSGVGETEAFF. CDR3 bases: TGTGCCAGCAGTGGAGTGGGAGAGACTGAAGCTTTCTTT.

This sequence joins TRBV7-6 and TRBJ2-3; perhaps TRBD1 as D (7 bases). Germline CDR1 is SGHVS and CDR2 is FNYEAQ. This CDR3 has 14 residues. V lost 5 bases to trimming and J lost 6 bases, with 15 bases between them. The CDR3, as DNA: TGTGCCAGCAGCCAGCTTCCAGGGGGGGATACGCAGTATTTT. It codes for CASSQLPGGDTQYF. The whole variable domain, filled in from reference TRBV7-6 and TRBJ2-3, reads GAGVSQSPRYKVTKRGQDVALRCDPISGHVSLYWYRQALGQGPEFLTYFNYEAQQDKSGLPNDRFSAERPEGSISTLTIQRTEQRDSAMYRCASSQLPGGDTQYFGPGTRLTVL.

The J gene is TRBJ1-2, the V gene TRBV18; weak D call: TRBD1 (5 bases). The germline V and J ends were trimmed by 0 bases and 0 bases, with 11 bases remaining between them. The CDR3 covers 16 residues. Germline V gene lookup returns CDR1 KGHSH and CDR2 LQKENI. Here the CDR3 DNA reads TGTGCCAGCTCACCACCGAGCCAGGGAACTAACTATGGCTACACCTTC. Its protein product is CASSPPSQGTNYGYTF.

V is TRBV5-5 and J is TRBJ1-2; D possibly corresponds to TRBD1 (5 bases). The CDR3 totals 14 residues. The V gene lost 0 bases and the J gene lost 2 bases, with 8 bases spanning the gap. The germline CDR1 and CDR2 sequences are SGHKS and YYEKEE (reference sequence). The DNA of the CDR3 is TGTGCCAGCAGCTTGGTAGGACAAAACTATGGCTACACCTTC. This sequence encodes CASSLVGQNYGYTF. Looking up the rest from reference TRBV5-5 and TRBJ1-2 gives the full variable domain: DAGVTQSPTHLIKTRGQQVTLRCSPISGHKSVSWYQQVLGQGPQFIFQYYEKEERGRGNFPDRFSARQFPNYSSELNVNALLLGDSALYLCASSLVGQNYGYTFGSGTRLTVV.

V usage is TRBV5-1 and J usage is TRBJ2-6, with 7 bases that match TRBD1. Germline V gene data show CDR1 as SGHRS and CDR2 as YFSETQ. There are 19 residues in the CDR3. V dropped 0 bases and J dropped 0; count of bases not matched to a gene: 9. CDR3 sequence: CASSLAGWAGGSGANVLTF. The DNA for the CDR3 is TGCGCCAGCAGCTTGGCCGGTTGGGCAGGGGGCTCTGGGGCCAACGTCCTGACTTTC.

The rearrangement uses TRBV4-1 and TRBJ2-1, with 12 bases aligning to TRBD2. J lost 10 bases, V lost 4 bases, and 5 bases had no gene match. Germline CDR1 and CDR2: MGHRA and YSYEKL. The CDR3 runs to 14 residues. CDR3 region: CASSRLAGVWEQFF. The CDR3 DNA sequence: TGCGCCAGCAGCCGACTAGCGGGGGTTTGGGAGCAGTTCTTC.

The chain is built from TRBV5-8 and TRBJ1-4, with a weak D call TRBD1 (6 bases). V was pared by 5 bases and J by 3 bases, with 14 bases between. The CDR3 totals 15 residues. Germline CDR1 reads SGHTS; CDR2 reads YDEGEE. The CDR3 DNA reads as TGTGCCAGCAGTGGGGGGGGCACGGCTAATGAAAAACTGTTTTTT. It yields the protein CASSGGGTANEKLFF.

The chain is built from TRBV9 and TRBJ1-6, with 10 positions matching TRBD1. Germline values: CDR1 SGDLS, CDR2 YYNGEE. This CDR3 spans 14 amino acids. J gave up 9 bases and V 4 bases, and 4 bases lay outside the gene matches. CDR3 amino acids: CASSRGTGVSPLHF. CDR3 bases: TGTGCCAGCAGCAGGGGGACAGGGGTTTCACCCCTCCACTTT.